The present T cell receptor (beta chain) was sequenced within a study of blood T cell repertoires in COVID-19. As for the study in general: Sites across the United States, Italy and Spain contributed samples from acute and convalescent COVID-19.

Only in-frame clones appear in the TCRdb table, and some are missing; sequencing was by immunoSEQ multiplex PCR. The sample lists hundreds of thousands of clones; around four fifths were seen once. This clone has just a few counts. The CDR3 is made up of 16 amino acids. V trimming: 4 bases; J trimming: 8 bases; junction bases outside the gene matches: 14. Per germline, CDR1 SEHNR and CDR2 FQNEAQ (reference sequence). Material for sequencing was peripheral blood. The chain combines TRBV7-9 with TRBJ2-4; the match to TRBD2 covers 7 bases. The sequence came from a woman aged 45-60 years with active or convalescent COVID-19. CDR3 protein: CASSSRRLAKGDIQYF. CDR3 bases: TGTGCCAGCAGCTCCCGTCGACTAGCCAAAGGGGACATTCAGTACTTC.